This T cell receptor beta chain was identified in a study of control samples from healthy donors and cancer patients. Losses at the gene ends were 4 bases for V and 8 bases for J; bases not matched to a gene: 12. The CDR3 runs to 17 residues. The germline V gene encodes CDR1 LGHNA and CDR2 YSLEER. This clone turned up a few times. The method was immunoSEQ multiplex PCR; TCRdb's version includes in-frame clones alone and lacks a portion of them. Of about 150,000 clones listed, approximately 96% were seen once; the top ten hold approximately 5.7%. This clonotype was obtained from a man between 35 and 55 years old in good health. This chain connects TRBV4-3 to TRBJ2-1, with TRBD1 matching 12 bases. The sequencing sample was made of blood. In DNA form, the CDR3 reads TGCGCCAGCAGCCTCAGCTTTACCGGGACAGGGGGCGATGAGCAGTTCTTC. It translates to CASSLSFTGTGGDEQFF.